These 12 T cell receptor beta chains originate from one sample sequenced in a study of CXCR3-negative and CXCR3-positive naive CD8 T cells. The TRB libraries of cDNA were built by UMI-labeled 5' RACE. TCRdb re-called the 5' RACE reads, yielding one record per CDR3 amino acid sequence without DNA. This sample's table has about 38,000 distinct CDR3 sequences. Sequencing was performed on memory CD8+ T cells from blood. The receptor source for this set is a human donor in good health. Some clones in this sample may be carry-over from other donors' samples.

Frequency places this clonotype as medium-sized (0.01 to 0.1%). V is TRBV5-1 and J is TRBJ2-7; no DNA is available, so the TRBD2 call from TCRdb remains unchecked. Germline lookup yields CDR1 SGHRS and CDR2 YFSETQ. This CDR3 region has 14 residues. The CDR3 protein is CASSLAWGDYEQYF.

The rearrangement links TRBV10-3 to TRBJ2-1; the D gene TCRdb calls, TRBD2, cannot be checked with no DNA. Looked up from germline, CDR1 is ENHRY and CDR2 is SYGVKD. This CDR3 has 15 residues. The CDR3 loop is CAISERMEGMDEQFF.

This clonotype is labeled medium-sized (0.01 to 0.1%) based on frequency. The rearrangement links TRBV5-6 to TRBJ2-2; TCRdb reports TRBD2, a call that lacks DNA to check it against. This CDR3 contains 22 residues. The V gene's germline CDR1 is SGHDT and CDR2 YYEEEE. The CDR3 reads CASRINTYWRTDGIGLTGELFF.

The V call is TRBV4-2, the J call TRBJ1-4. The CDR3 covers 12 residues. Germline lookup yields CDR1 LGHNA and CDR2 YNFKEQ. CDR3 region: CASSDDGEKLFF.

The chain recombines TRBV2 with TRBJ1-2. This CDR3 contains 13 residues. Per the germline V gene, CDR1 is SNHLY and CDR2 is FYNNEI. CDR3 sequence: CASSVSGSGGYTF.

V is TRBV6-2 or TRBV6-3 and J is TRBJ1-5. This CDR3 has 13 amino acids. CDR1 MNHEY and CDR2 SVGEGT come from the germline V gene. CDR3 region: CASTSGENQPQHF.

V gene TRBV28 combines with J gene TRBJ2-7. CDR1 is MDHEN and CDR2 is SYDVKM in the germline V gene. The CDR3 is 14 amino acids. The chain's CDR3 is CASSLPLKIHEQYF.

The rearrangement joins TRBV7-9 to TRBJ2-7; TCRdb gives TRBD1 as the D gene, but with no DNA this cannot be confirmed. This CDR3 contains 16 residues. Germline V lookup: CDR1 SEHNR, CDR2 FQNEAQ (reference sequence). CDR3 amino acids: CASSSNSGTGVYEQYF.

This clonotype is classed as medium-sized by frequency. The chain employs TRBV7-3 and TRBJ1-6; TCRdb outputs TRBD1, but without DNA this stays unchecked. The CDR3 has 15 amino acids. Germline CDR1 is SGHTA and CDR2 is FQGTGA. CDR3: CASSATGGAGSPLHF.

CDR3 sequence reads: CASSQPGSTEAFF. The chain joins TRBV4-1 to TRBJ1-1; TCRdb's D call, TRBD1, is unchecked because there is no DNA. The V gene's germline CDR1 is MGHRA and CDR2 YSYEKL. This CDR3 is 13 amino acids long.

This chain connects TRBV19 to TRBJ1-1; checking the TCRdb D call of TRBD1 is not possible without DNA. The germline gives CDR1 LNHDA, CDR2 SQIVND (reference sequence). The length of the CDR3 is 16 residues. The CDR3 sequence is CASSMTGTIGYTEAFF.

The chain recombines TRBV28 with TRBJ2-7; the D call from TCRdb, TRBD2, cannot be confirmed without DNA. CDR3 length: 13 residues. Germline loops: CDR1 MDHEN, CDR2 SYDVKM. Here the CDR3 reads CASSGLAGFEQYF.